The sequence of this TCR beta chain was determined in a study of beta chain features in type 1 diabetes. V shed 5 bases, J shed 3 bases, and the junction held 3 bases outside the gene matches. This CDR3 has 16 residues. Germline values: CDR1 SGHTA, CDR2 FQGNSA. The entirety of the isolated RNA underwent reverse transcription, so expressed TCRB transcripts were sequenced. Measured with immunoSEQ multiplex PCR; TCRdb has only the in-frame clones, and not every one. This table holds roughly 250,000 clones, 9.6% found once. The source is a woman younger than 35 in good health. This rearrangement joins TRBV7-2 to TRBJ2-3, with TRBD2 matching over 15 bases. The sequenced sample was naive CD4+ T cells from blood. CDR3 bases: TGTGCCAGCAGCGGGACTAGCGGGAGGCCGACAGATACGCAGTATTTT. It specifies CASSGTSGRPTDTQYF. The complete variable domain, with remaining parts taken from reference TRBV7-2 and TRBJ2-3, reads GAGVSQSPSNKVTEKGKDVELRCDPISGHTALYWYRQSLGQGLEFLIYFQGNSAPDKSGLPSDRFSAERTGGSVSTLTIQRTQQEDSAVYLCASSGTSGRPTDTQYFGPGTRLTVL.